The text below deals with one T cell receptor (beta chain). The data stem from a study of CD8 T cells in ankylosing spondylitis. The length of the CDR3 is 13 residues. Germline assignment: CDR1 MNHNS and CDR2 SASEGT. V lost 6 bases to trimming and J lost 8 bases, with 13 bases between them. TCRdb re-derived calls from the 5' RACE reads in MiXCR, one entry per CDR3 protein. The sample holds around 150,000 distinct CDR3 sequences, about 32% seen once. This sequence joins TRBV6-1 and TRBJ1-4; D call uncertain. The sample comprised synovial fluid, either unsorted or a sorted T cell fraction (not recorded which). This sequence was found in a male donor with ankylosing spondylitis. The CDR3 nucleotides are TGTGCCAGCAGGGGAGGGTACGGAGAAAAACTGTTTTTT. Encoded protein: CASRGGYGEKLFF.